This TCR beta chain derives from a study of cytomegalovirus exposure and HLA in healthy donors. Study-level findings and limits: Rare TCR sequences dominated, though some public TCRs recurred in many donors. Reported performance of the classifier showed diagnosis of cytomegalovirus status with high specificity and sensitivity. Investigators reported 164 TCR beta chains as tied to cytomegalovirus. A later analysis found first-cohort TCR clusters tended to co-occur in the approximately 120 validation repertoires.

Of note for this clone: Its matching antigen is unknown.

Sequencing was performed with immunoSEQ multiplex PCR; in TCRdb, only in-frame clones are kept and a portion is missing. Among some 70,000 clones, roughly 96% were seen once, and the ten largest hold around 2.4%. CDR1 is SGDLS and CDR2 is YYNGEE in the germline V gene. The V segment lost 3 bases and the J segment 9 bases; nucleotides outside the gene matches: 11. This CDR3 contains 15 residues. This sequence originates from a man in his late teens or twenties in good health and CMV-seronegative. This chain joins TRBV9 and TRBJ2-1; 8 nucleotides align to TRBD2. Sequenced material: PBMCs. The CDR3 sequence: CASSAHGRTSTEQFF. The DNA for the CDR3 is TGTGCCAGCAGCGCCCATGGCCGGACTAGCACTGAGCAGTTCTTC.